This TCR beta chain is from a study of blood T cells in healthy people across ages. CDR3 length equals 14 residues. Germline loops: CDR1 SGHTA, CDR2 FQGNSA. The authors ran a second PCR of 7 to 11 cycles using a sample-barcoded 5' primer and a J-beta primer mix. TCRdb reanalysed the 5' RACE reads using MiXCR and keeps one entry per CDR3 protein. The sample lists hundreds of thousands of distinct CDR3 sequences; less than 25% were seen once. This sample was also put to use in a study of T cells of mothers and their children. Turning to that study: Donors were three healthy Caucasian mothers and their six children.

Sequenced material: blood. The rearrangement joins TRBV7-2 to TRBJ2-5, with unresolved D. The end of the DNA aligns better with TRBJ2-7, so the J call may be wrong. The TCR comes from a boy younger than 18 in good health. The CDR3: CASTSGLRGYEQYF. CDR3 in DNA: TGTGCCAGCACCTCCGGGTTGCGTGGCTACGAGCAGTACTTC.